The clone carrying this T cell receptor (beta chain) was picked up one time. Its matching antigen is unknown. The data belong to a study of T cell responses to AZD1222 COVID-19 vaccine. General study results and limits: Repertoires were sampled only after the peak T cell response. In a largely white British group with more females than males, clonal diversity was possibly underestimated.

TCRdb's copy holds only in-frame clones and misses some; the assay was immunoSEQ multiplex PCR. The sample holds 60,000 to 75,000 clones; 80% to 90% are singletons and the top ten take about 28%. Pooling covered second doses at about 4 or about 12 weeks. The V gene lost 2 bases and the J gene lost 0 bases, with 14 bases spanning the gap. The CDR3 sequence is 17 residues long. Germline V gene sequence: CDR1 KGHSH, CDR2 LQKENI. This sample comprised peripheral blood, obtained 28 days after the second AZD1222 dose. This chain connects TRBV18 to TRBJ2-1; D is possibly TRBD1 (5 bases). The receptor comes from an adult who received the AZD1222 COVID-19 vaccine. The CDR3 loop reads CASSPVRGQSSYNEQFF. Here the CDR3 DNA reads TGTGCCAGCTCACCAGTAAGGGGCCAGAGCTCCTACAATGAGCAGTTCTTC.